These T cell receptor beta chains were read from a single sample in a study of blood T cell repertoires in COVID-19. Here immunoSEQ multiplex PCR was the method, and the copy in TCRdb shows in-frame clones only, minus some. The table lists some 350,000 clones, about 90% of them singletons, with approximately 5% in the top ten. Sample: PBMCs or T cells enriched from blood (not recorded which). The source of these receptors is a woman aged 25 to 39 who had recovered from COVID-19. Both conserved end residues are part of each CDR3. Each record gives: D gene, CDR3 length, V gene, CDR3 protein. A D gene is named only where the DNA matches it firmly.

>-|18|TRBV4-1
CASSEREKAGASTDTQYF
>-|15|TRBV11-2
CASSLTSSESETQYF
>TRBD1|18|TRBV15
CATSAPGTGEGGRYGYTF
>-|17|TRBV3-1/TRBV3-2
CASSHLPGGLSGNTIYF
>TRBD2|17|TRBV4-1
CASSQVGLAGVRETQYF
>TRBD2|15|TRBV6-5
CASSYSSGGADEQYF
>-|15|TRBV6-4
CASSDSGTPNTEAFF
>-|15|TRBV7-9
CASSPRTVMNTEAFF
>-|15|TRBV19
CASSSPQGGPGELFF
>TRBD1|15|TRBV19
CASSPRTGDADTQYF
>-|17|TRBV28
CASSSRIVGASYNEQFF
>TRBD1|14|TRBV6-1
CASSRGTGTEGYTF
>-|14|TRBV10-2
CASSEAGDGNTIYF
>-|16|TRBV11-1
CASSLELGDSGNTIYF
>TRBD1|15|TRBV10-2
CASSERDRGLVEAFF
>-|17|TRBV9
CASSPYREGRAKNIQYF
>-|13|TRBV6-5
CASSSAGNSPLHF
>-|15|TRBV6-2/TRBV6-3
CASSSYSTVNYGYTF
>-|16|TRBV18
CASSPRGIIMDTEAFF
>-|14|TRBV13
CASSSQSYHNEQFF
>-|13|TRBV6-5
CASGLASTDTQYF
>-|14|TRBV19
CASSIGGVGQPQHF
>TRBD1|15|TRBV7-2
CASSLQGQGNQPQHF
>TRBD1|14|TRBV6-5
CASSPGQGSNEQFF
>TRBD1|14|TRBV5-1
CASSLGQGAYEQYF
>-|15|TRBV6-4
CASSQGRSSYNEQFF
>-|16|TRBV4-1
CASSQDASGAVYGYTF
>-|15|TRBV2
CASSEFLGANEKLFF
>TRBD1|15|TRBV5-1
CASSWGQGLETEAFF
>TRBD2|14|TRBV28
CASSGLAITYEQYF
>TRBD1|15|TRBV4-1
CASSQDPGGTYEQYF
>-|14|TRBV18
CASSPRAGNSPLHF
>TRBD1|18|TRBV4-1
CASKGQDRAVATNEKLFF
>-|13|TRBV6-5
CASSVGLGNTIYF
>TRBD2|15|TRBV6-6
CASSFHAGGDNEQYF
>-|16|TRBV6-2/TRBV6-3
CASSYSGRGLDTEAFF
>-|13|TRBV28
CASSAGGHQPQHF
>-|15|TRBV2
CASSEREQGGETQYF
>-|14|TRBV15
CATSRDRANTEAFF
>-|14|TRBV27
CASSPSLATETQYF
>TRBD1|17|TRBV3-1/TRBV3-2
CASSPCGPGGVTDTQYF
>-|16|TRBV2
CASSEQGGTVGETQYF
>TRBD1|14|TRBV5-1
CASSQGQGGEKLFF
>-|16|TRBV2
CASSLRGAAYNSPLHF
>-|15|TRBV25-1
CASSALWAGNTEAFF
>-|14|TRBV15
CATSRDVGRYEQYF
>-|14|TRBV6-5
CASSYSQGLYGYTF
>-|15|TRBV2
CASSPTMEGSFGYTF
>TRBD1|16|TRBV6-1
CASSEAPGQGDEKLFF
>TRBD1|15|TRBV6-5
CASSFRGQSNYGYTF
>TRBD2|15|TRBV4-1
CASSQERGGHNEQFF